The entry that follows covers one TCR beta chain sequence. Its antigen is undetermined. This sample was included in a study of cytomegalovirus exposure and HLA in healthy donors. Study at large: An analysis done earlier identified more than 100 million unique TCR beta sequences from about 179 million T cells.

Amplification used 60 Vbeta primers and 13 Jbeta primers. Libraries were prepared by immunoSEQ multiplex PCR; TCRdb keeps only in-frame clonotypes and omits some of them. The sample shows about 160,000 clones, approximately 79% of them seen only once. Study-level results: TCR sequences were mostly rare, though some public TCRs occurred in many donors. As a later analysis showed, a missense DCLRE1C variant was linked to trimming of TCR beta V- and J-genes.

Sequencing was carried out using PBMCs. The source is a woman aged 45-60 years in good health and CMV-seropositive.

The CDR3 DNA follows: TGTGCCAGCAGTGCAGAGACCTTCGGGTTGGAGCCCCAGCATTTT. Its translation is CASSAETFGLEPQHF. The rearrangement uses TRBV6-1 and TRBJ1-5; D gene ambiguous. Trimming pared 4 bases from V and 8 bases from J, leaving 18 bases between. The CDR3 is made up of 15 amino acids. Germline V CDR1 and CDR2: MNHNS, SASEGT.